This TCR beta chain is drawn from a study of T-cell reconstitution after alpha-beta-depleted transplantation in children. Study-level results: T-cell counts and diversity were attributed mostly to newly produced T cells one year after transplant. Surviving thymic progenitors and recipient T cells were the source of high TCRbeta diversity at day 60 in some patients. Several hundred expanded graft clones reportedly gave rise to the alpha-beta T cells present about two months after transplant.

Unique molecular identifiers featured in how the TCRbeta library was prepared. One entry per CDR3 protein results from TCRdb running MiXCR on the PCR reads. The data show approximately 89,000 distinct CDR3 sequences, 15% to 17% seen once. Comments on this clonotype: Its antigen is not identified.

Germline V gene data show CDR1 as LGHDT and CDR2 as YNNKEL (reference sequence). This CDR3 region has 16 residues. The V end was cut by 4 bases, the J end by 0 bases, with 10 bases between. The rearrangement joins TRBV3-1 to TRBJ2-6; unclear D gene. The TCR comes from a male patient aged 2 to 10 who had a stem cell transplant for acute lymphoblastic leukemia, so the T cells may come from the graft donor. The sample was PBMCs, mostly from graft donor cells, taken 180 days after TCRalphabeta/CD19-depleted stem cell transplant. The CDR3 loop reads CASSPSGLSGANVLTF. DNA of the CDR3: TGTGCCAGCAGCCCTAGTGGGCTCTCTGGGGCCAACGTCCTGACTTTC.